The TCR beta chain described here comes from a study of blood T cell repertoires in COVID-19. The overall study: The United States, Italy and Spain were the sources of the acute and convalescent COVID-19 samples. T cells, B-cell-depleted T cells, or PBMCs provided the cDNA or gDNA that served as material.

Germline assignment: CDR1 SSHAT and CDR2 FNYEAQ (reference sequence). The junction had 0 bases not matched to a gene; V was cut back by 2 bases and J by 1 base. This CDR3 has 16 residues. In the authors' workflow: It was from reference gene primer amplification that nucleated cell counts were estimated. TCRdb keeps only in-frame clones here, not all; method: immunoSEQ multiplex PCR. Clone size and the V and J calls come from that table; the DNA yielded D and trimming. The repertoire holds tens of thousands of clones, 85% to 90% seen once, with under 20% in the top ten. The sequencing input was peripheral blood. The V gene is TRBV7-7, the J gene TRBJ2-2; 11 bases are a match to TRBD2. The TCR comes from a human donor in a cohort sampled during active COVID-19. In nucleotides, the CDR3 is TGTGCCAGCAGCTTAACTAGCGGGGGGAACACCGGGGAGCTGTTTTTT. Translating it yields CASSLTSGGNTGELFF.